This is a list of T cell receptor beta chains from one sample in a study of cytomegalovirus exposure and HLA in healthy donors. Method: immunoSEQ multiplex PCR; TCRdb's copy keeps in-frame clones and lacks some. The data hold 150,000 to 200,000 clones, with roughly 79% observed a single time. Sequenced input: PBMCs. The receptors stem from a male donor in good health and CMV-seropositive. Both conserved end residues are part of each CDR3. Fields, in order: D gene, clone size, V gene, J gene, CDR3 protein, CDR3 DNA. A D gene is named only where the DNA matches it firmly. Not all rows give a size; the values are once, few, many and, for expanded clones, a class.

d_call: NA; clone_size: NA; v_call: TRBV6-5; j_call: TRBJ2-7; cdr3_aa: CASSYASLQDEQYF; cdr3_nt: TGTGCCAGCAGTTACGCCAGTCTCCAGGACGAGCAGTACTTC
d_call: NA; clone_size: NA; v_call: TRBV12-5; j_call: TRBJ2-1; cdr3_aa: CASGPPPLGPGDNEQFF; cdr3_nt: TGTGCTAGTGGTCCACCCCCCTTGGGCCCGGGGGACAATGAGCAGTTCTTC
d_call: NA; clone_size: once; v_call: TRBV19; j_call: TRBJ1-1; cdr3_aa: CASSLVGVNTEAFF; cdr3_nt: TGTGCCAGTAGTCTCGTGGGAGTAAACACTGAAGCTTTCTTT
d_call: TRBD2; clone_size: NA; v_call: TRBV5-1; j_call: TRBJ2-7; cdr3_aa: CASSIGLAFVYEQYF; cdr3_nt: TGCGCCAGCAGCATAGGACTAGCATTTGTCTACGAGCAGTACTTC
d_call: NA; clone_size: NA; v_call: TRBV7-9; j_call: TRBJ2-7; cdr3_aa: CSSSSLTAKYEQYF; cdr3_nt: TGTTCCAGCAGCTCTTTGACAGCGAAGTACGAGCAGTACTTC
d_call: TRBD1; clone_size: few; v_call: TRBV7-9; j_call: TRBJ1-2; cdr3_aa: CASSLGQGAHYGYTF; cdr3_nt: TGTGCCAGCAGCTTAGGACAGGGGGCACACTATGGCTACACCTTC
d_call: NA; clone_size: NA; v_call: TRBV4-1; j_call: TRBJ2-4; cdr3_aa: CASREQAGVGAKNIQYF; cdr3_nt: TGCGCCAGCAGAGAACAGGCCGGTGTAGGAGCCAAAAACATTCAGTACTTC
d_call: NA; clone_size: NA; v_call: TRBV4-2; j_call: TRBJ1-2; cdr3_aa: CASSQDNRANYGYTF; cdr3_nt: TGTGCCAGCAGCCAAGATAACAGAGCTAACTATGGCTACACCTTC
d_call: NA; clone_size: few; v_call: TRBV2; j_call: TRBJ1-4; cdr3_aa: CASSQEATNEKLFF; cdr3_nt: TGTGCCAGCAGCCAGGAGGCAACTAATGAAAAACTGTTTTTT
d_call: NA; clone_size: NA; v_call: TRBV4-3; j_call: TRBJ2-3; cdr3_aa: CASSQEAGLATTDTQYF; cdr3_nt: TGCGCCAGCAGCCAAGAGGCAGGGCTAGCGACGACAGATACGCAGTATTTT
d_call: TRBD1; clone_size: once; v_call: TRBV13; j_call: TRBJ1-1; cdr3_aa: CASSRTGAEAFF; cdr3_nt: TGTGCCAGCAGCCGGACAGGGGCTGAAGCTTTCTTT
d_call: NA; clone_size: few; v_call: TRBV4-3; j_call: TRBJ2-7; cdr3_aa: CASSQEPRTEQYF; cdr3_nt: TGCGCCAGCAGCCAAGAACCCAGGACAGAGCAGTACTTC
d_call: TRBD1; clone_size: NA; v_call: TRBV7-2; j_call: TRBJ1-5; cdr3_aa: CASSPTGRGNQPQHF; cdr3_nt: TGTGCCAGCAGCCCGACAGGGCGGGGAAATCAGCCCCAGCATTTT
d_call: NA; clone_size: NA; v_call: TRBV9; j_call: TRBJ2-7; cdr3_aa: CASSVDQGSYEQYF; cdr3_nt: TGTGCCAGCAGCGTAGATCAGGGGTCCTACGAGCAGTACTTC
d_call: TRBD1; clone_size: NA; v_call: TRBV30; j_call: TRBJ1-2; cdr3_aa: CAWSVNLDRASHYGYTF; cdr3_nt: TGTGCCTGGAGTGTCAATTTGGACAGGGCTTCTCATTATGGCTACACCTTC
d_call: TRBD1; clone_size: NA; v_call: TRBV5-6; j_call: TRBJ2-1; cdr3_aa: CASSFGTGRRNNEQFF; cdr3_nt: TGTGCCAGCAGCTTTGGGACAGGCCGCCGAAACAATGAGCAGTTCTTC
d_call: TRBD2; clone_size: NA; v_call: TRBV29-1; j_call: TRBJ2-1; cdr3_aa: CSGRGGLDNEQFF; cdr3_nt: TGCAGCGGGCGGGGGGGCCTGGACAATGAGCAGTTCTTC
d_call: NA; clone_size: few; v_call: TRBV30; j_call: TRBJ1-5; cdr3_aa: CAWSGGEAQPQHF; cdr3_nt: TGTGCCTGGAGTGGGGGGGAGGCTCAGCCCCAGCATTTT
d_call: NA; clone_size: NA; v_call: TRBV4-1; j_call: TRBJ2-7; cdr3_aa: CASSNPPCEQYF; cdr3_nt: TGCGCCAGCTCTAATCCCCCTTGCGAGCAGTACTTC
d_call: NA; clone_size: once; v_call: TRBV7-3; j_call: TRBJ1-3; cdr3_aa: CASSLGAGGSSGNTIYF; cdr3_nt: TGTGCCAGCAGCTTAGGGGCAGGCGGTTCCTCTGGAAACACCATATATTTT
d_call: TRBD1; clone_size: NA; v_call: TRBV30; j_call: TRBJ2-5; cdr3_aa: CAWSRQGAETQYF; cdr3_nt: TGTGCCTGGAGTCGACAGGGTGCGGAGACCCAGTACTTC
d_call: TRBD1; clone_size: NA; v_call: TRBV27; j_call: TRBJ2-7; cdr3_aa: CASRSGTGYYEQYF; cdr3_nt: TGTGCCAGCAGATCCGGGACAGGGTACTACGAGCAGTACTTC
d_call: NA; clone_size: NA; v_call: TRBV19; j_call: TRBJ1-2; cdr3_aa: CASKPHGEDGYTF; cdr3_nt: TGTGCCAGTAAGCCTCATGGGGAGGATGGCTACACCTTC
d_call: NA; clone_size: few; v_call: TRBV5-6; j_call: TRBJ2-7; cdr3_aa: CASSSQVLYEQYF; cdr3_nt: TGTGCCAGCAGCTCCCAGGTACTCTACGAGCAGTACTTC